This note documents a single T cell receptor beta chain sequence. This same CDR3 is encoded by further DNA sequences in the sample. Trimming cost V 1 base and J 1 base, with 8 bases left between them. Germline V gene lookup returns CDR1 LNHNV and CDR2 YYDKDF (reference sequence). The CDR3 runs 15 residues. The entry originates in a study of blood T cell repertoires in COVID-19. Across the whole study: Donors in the United States, Italy and Spain gave samples during acute or convalescent COVID-19.

The method was immunoSEQ multiplex PCR; TCRdb's version includes in-frame clones alone and lacks a portion of them. The table includes about 260,000 clones, 88% detected once. What was sequenced was peripheral blood. The TCR comes from a man aged 60 to 69 who had recovered from COVID-19. The genes are TRBV15 and TRBJ1-5; D is uncertain. This CDR3 reads CATSRGQVSNQPQHF. CDR3 nucleotide sequence: TGTGCCACCAGCAGAGGACAAGTGAGCAATCAGCCCCAGCATTTT.